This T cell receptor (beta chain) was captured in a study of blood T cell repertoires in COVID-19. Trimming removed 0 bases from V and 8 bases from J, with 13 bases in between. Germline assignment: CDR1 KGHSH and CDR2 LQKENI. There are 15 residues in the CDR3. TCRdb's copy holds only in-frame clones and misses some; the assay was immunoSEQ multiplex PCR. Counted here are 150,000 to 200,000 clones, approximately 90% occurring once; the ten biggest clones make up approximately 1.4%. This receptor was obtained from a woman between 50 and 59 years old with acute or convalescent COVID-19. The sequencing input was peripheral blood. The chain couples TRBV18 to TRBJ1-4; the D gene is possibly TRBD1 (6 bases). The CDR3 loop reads CASSPPGALLEKLFF. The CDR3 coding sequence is TGTGCCAGCTCACCACCGGGGGCCCTATTGGAAAAACTGTTTTTT. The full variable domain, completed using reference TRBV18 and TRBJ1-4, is NAGVMQNPRHLVRRRGQEARLRCSPMKGHSHVYWYRQLPEEGLKFMVYLQKENIIDESGMPKERFSAEFPKEGPSILRIQQVVRGDSAAYFCASSPPGALLEKLFFGSGTQLSVL.